What follows are 18 T cell receptor beta chains derived from one specimen sequenced in a study of early T cells in non-severe SARS-CoV-2 infection. TCRdb used MiXCR to reprocess the 5' RACE reads, holding one entry per CDR3 protein. The sample comprises about 64,000 distinct CDR3 sequences, 20% to 25% of which are singletons, and 16% rests with the top ten. The specimen was whole blood, collected at baseline. These receptors were obtained from an adult who was a healthcare worker with PCR-confirmed SARS-CoV-2 infection or an uninfected control (not recorded which).

The rearrangement uses TRBV11-3 and TRBJ2-3; D perhaps matches TRBD2 (6 bases). The CDR3 extends over 14 amino acids. Trimming took off 4 bases at V and 4 bases at J, with 12 bases between the two ends. CDR1 and CDR2 (germline): SGHNT, YENEEA. CDR3 region: CASSSRDFSDTQYF. The CDR3 nucleotides read TGTGCCAGCAGCTCCCGGGACTTCTCAGATACGCAGTATTTT.

The chain employs TRBV5-6 and TRBJ1-1; the D gene is possibly TRBD1 (5 bases). Deletions cut 0 bases from V and 2 bases from J, with 8 bases between. This CDR3 region has 14 residues. CDR1 is SGHDT and CDR2 is YYEEEE in the germline V gene. The CDR3 loop reads CASSLAGANTEAFF. The CDR3 nucleotides read TGTGCCAGCAGCTTGGCCGGGGCAAACACTGAAGCTTTCTTT.

The chain employs TRBV5-1 and TRBJ2-4; TRBD1 aligns across 9 bases. Germline V lookup: CDR1 SGHRS, CDR2 YFSETQ. The junction had 8 bases not matched to a gene; V was cut back by 1 base and J by 9 bases. This CDR3 spans 15 amino acids. In nucleotides, the CDR3 is TGCGCCAGCAGCTTGAAAACAGGGGGCGAAAGCATTCAGTACTTC. This codes for CASSLKTGGESIQYF.

This clonotype has a handful of counts. J is TRBJ1-1 and V is TRBV6-7; D not certain. TRBV6-7 is annotated as an ORF whose role is uncertain. This CDR3 region has 12 residues. The germline V and J ends were trimmed by 11 bases and 1 base, with 11 bases remaining between them. The CDR3 protein is CAGRPGNTEAFF. The CDR3 bases are TGTGCCGGTAGGCCGGGGAACACTGAAGCTTTCTTT.

The rearrangement uses TRBV7-6 and TRBJ2-7, with TRBD1 identical over 10 bases. Germline V gives CDR1 SGHVS, CDR2 FNYEAQ. Losses at the gene ends were 5 bases for V and 6 bases for J; bases not matched to a gene: 7. This CDR3 is built from 14 residues. The CDR3 sequence is CASSNRDRGGEQYF. The DNA of the CDR3 is TGTGCCAGCAGCAACCGGGACAGGGGAGGCGAGCAGTACTTC.

This clonotype was seen many times. The chain recombines TRBV12-3 or TRBV12-4 with TRBJ1-6; D is perhaps TRBD1 (5 bases). Deletions cut 2 bases from V and 6 bases from J, with 5 bases between. The CDR3 is 13 amino acids. CDR3 amino acids: CASSLQGNSPLHF. DNA of the CDR3: TGTGCCAGCAGTTTACAGGGTAATTCACCCCTCCACTTT.

This clonotype was recorded a few times. The V call is TRBV10-3, the J call TRBJ2-7; the match to TRBD1 covers 8 bases. The CDR3 consists of 16 residues. The V gene's germline CDR1 is ENHRY and CDR2 SYGVKD. With V trimmed by 5 bases and J by 6 bases, 15 bases remained unmatched. This chain's CDR3 is CAISPVSGGATSEQYF. The CDR3 region has the DNA TGTGCCATCAGTCCGGTTTCAGGGGGCGCAACGAGCGAGCAGTACTTC.

The sample holds many counts of this clonotype. The V gene is TRBV3-1, the J gene TRBJ1-6, with TRBD1 matching 7 bases. This CDR3 has 13 amino acids. The germline V gene encodes CDR1 LGHDT and CDR2 YNNKEL (reference sequence). With V trimmed by 11 bases and J by 9 bases, 10 bases remained unmatched. The CDR3 loop is CAVRTGRFSPLHF. CDR3 nucleotide sequence: TGTGCCGTACGGACAGGCCGTTTTTCACCCCTCCACTTT.

This clonotype was seen a few times. The V and J genes are TRBV12-3 or TRBV12-4 and TRBJ2-5; maybe TRBD1 (6 bases). CDR3 length: 15 amino acids. Trimming removed 6 bases from V and 1 base from J, with 15 bases in between. The CDR3 sequence: CASRDGTTGQETQYF. The CDR3 DNA sequence: TGTGCCAGCAGGGACGGGACAACCGGCCAAGAGACCCAGTACTTC.

This clonotype turned up a few times. The chain is built from TRBV13 and TRBJ2-2; TRBD2 matches 13 bases. The ends lost 5 bases at V and 6 bases at J; junction bases unmatched: 6. The CDR3 length is 16 residues. Per germline, CDR1 PRHDT and CDR2 FYEKMQ (reference sequence). CDR3 residues: CASSLGLAGVSGELFF. The CDR3 region has the DNA TGTGCCAGCAGCCTTGGACTAGCGGGGGTGTCCGGGGAGCTGTTTTTT.

V is TRBV10-3 and J is TRBJ2-5; D gene uncertain. Germline CDR1 and CDR2: ENHRY and SYGVKD. With 9 bases removed from V and 0 bases from J, the gap between germline ends came to 8 bases. This CDR3 comprises 12 residues. CDR3 protein: CAIAVYQETQYF. The CDR3 nucleotides are TGTGCCATTGCGGTTTACCAAGAGACCCAGTACTTC.

The genes are TRBV19 and TRBJ1-1; 8 positions agree with TRBD1. This CDR3 contains 13 residues. The germline V gene has CDR1 LNHDA and CDR2 SQIVND (reference sequence). Trimming took 9 bases from V and 3 from J; bases not matched to a gene: 6. CDR3 region: CASGQGMHTEAFF. The CDR3 DNA reads as TGTGCCAGCGGACAGGGAATGCACACTGAAGCTTTCTTT. Variable domain in full (rest from reference TRBV19 and TRBJ1-1): DGGITQSPKYLFRKEGQNVTLSCEQNLNHDAMYWYRQDPGQGLRLIYYSQIVNDFQKGDIAEGYSVSREKKESFPLTVTSAQKNPTAFYLCASGQGMHTEAFFGQGTRLTVV.

This rearrangement joins TRBV10-3 to TRBJ1-2, with 10 bases that match TRBD1. Trimming removed 8 bases from V and 7 bases from J; junction bases left unmatched: 7. Germline V gives CDR1 ENHRY, CDR2 SYGVKD. The CDR3 sequence is 13 residues long. CDR3 coding DNA: TGTGCCATCCGGGACAGGGGAGAGTCTGGCTACACCTTC. Translating it yields CAIRDRGESGYTF.

The chain has TRBV12-3 or TRBV12-4 and TRBJ2-1, with a tentative D call TRBD2 (7 bases). Trimming cost V 4 bases and J 4 bases, with 11 bases left between them. This CDR3 has 14 residues. This CDR3 reads CASSSAGAYNEQFF. The CDR3 nucleotides are TGTGCCAGCAGTTCGGCGGGGGCTTACAATGAGCAGTTCTTC.

The V call is TRBV18, the J call TRBJ2-2; 7 bases fit TRBD1. CDR3 length equals 17 residues. V trimming: 2 bases; J trimming: 1 base; junction bases outside the gene matches: 7. From germline, CDR1 is KGHSH and CDR2 LQKENI. For the CDR3, the DNA is TGTGCCAGCTCACCAATTCTTAGGACAGGGAACACCGGGGAGCTGTTTTTT. It is translated as CASSPILRTGNTGELFF. Full variable domain (outside the CDR3, taken from reference TRBV18 and TRBJ2-2): NAGVMQNPRHLVRRRGQEARLRCSPMKGHSHVYWYRQLPEEGLKFMVYLQKENIIDESGMPKERFSAEFPKEGPSILRIQQVVRGDSAAYFCASSPILRTGNTGELFFGEGSRLTVL.

This CDR3 is CASSQVGSSYNEQFF. The DNA for the CDR3 is TGCGCCAGCAGCCAAGTAGGAAGCTCCTACAATGAGCAGTTCTTC. The chain recombines TRBV4-1 with TRBJ2-1; the D is unclear. The V and J ends lost 1 base and 0 bases respectively, with 7 bases between them. The CDR3 sequence is 15 residues long. CDR1 is MGHRA and CDR2 is YSYEKL in the germline V gene.

This rearrangement joins TRBV5-1 to TRBJ1-1; D is unclear. The CDR3 is 16 amino acids. Trimming removed 0 bases from V and 2 bases from J, with 14 bases in between. CDR1 is SGHRS, CDR2 YFSETQ, per germline. CDR3 sequence (DNA): TGCGCCAGCAGCTTGGCCGGAAGCAACGGAAACACTGAAGCTTTCTTT. It specifies CASSLAGSNGNTEAFF.

The V and J genes are TRBV10-1 and TRBJ1-6, with unresolved D. Trimming stripped 4 bases from V and 7 bases from J, with 11 bases between. This CDR3 contains 14 residues. Germline V gene data show CDR1 as WNHNN and CDR2 as SYGVQD (reference sequence). The CDR3 DNA follows: TGCGCCAGCAGTGTGACCAGGACCAATTCACCCCTCCACTTT. Translation gives CASSVTRTNSPLHF.